Presented here are 11 T cell receptor beta chains from one specimen sequenced in a study of T cells in Graves' hyperthyroidism and ophthalmopathy. It was RNA transcripts that yielded the amplified TCR beta CDR3 regions. Initially, a first-round RT-PCR of the TCR CDR3 employed the HTBI primer set. MiXCR was run by TCRdb on the multiplex PCR reads, yielding one entry per CDR3 protein. The table lists 300,000 to 400,000 distinct CDR3 sequences, around 20% of them singletons. Input material: blood. The receptors were gathered from a woman in her forties or fifties with Graves' hyperthyroidism.

The V gene is TRBV30, the J gene TRBJ2-1; D call uncertain. Germline V lookup: CDR1 GTSNPN, CDR2 SVGIG (reference sequence). Trimming took off 0 bases at V and 13 bases at J, with 7 bases between the two ends. The CDR3 has 10 amino acids. The CDR3 sequence: CAWSVESQFF. In nucleotides, the CDR3 is TGTGCCTGGAGTGTGGAGTCCCAGTTCTTC.

The chain carries TRBV5-4 and TRBJ1-4; 8 bases are a match to TRBD1. The junction had 4 bases not matched to a gene; V was cut back by 5 bases and J by 4 bases. The CDR3 is 14 residues long. CDR1 and CDR2 (germline): SGHNT, YYREEE (reference sequence). The chain's CDR3 is CASSQDRDNEKLFF. The CDR3 nucleotides are TGTGCCAGCAGTCAGGACAGGGATAATGAAAAACTGTTTTTT.

This clonotype came up many times. The V gene is TRBV27, the J gene TRBJ1-5; D uncertain. Between the trimmed V and J ends, which lost 7 bases and 0 bases, there was a span of 10 bases. The CDR3 has 14 residues. CDR1 and CDR2 from the germline V gene are MNHEY and SMNVEV (reference sequence). In DNA, the CDR3 is TGTGCCAGCAATAGTTTGGATAGCAATCAGCCCCAGCATTTT. Amino acid sequence: CASNSLDSNQPQHF.

This clonotype appeared a few times. The J gene is TRBJ1-1, the V gene TRBV12-5, with no clear D. This CDR3 is built from 12 residues. Germline V gene lookup returns CDR1 LGHNT and CDR2 FRNRAP. Trimming removed 7 bases from V and 0 bases from J, with 6 bases in between. The DNA of the CDR3 is TGTGCTAGTGCCGGACTGAACACTGAAGCTTTCTTT. Translation: CASAGLNTEAFF.

The table lists this clonotype with many counts. The chain links TRBV5-1 to TRBJ2-1, with TRBD1 matching 11 bases. Germline V gene data show CDR1 as SGHRS and CDR2 as YFSETQ. The V and J ends lost 4 bases and 2 bases, in that order; junction bases with no gene match: 11. The CDR3 is made up of 18 amino acids. The CDR3 nucleotides are TGCGCCAGCAGCGCCCGGGACAGGGGGGGGAAAACCTACAATGAGCAGTTCTTC. Its protein is CASSARDRGGKTYNEQFF.

This rearrangement joins TRBV20-1 to TRBJ2-5; D call uncertain. The CDR3 covers 16 residues. Germline values: CDR1 DFQATT, CDR2 SNEGSKA (reference sequence). With 6 bases removed from V and 1 base from J, the gap between germline ends came to 21 bases. The CDR3 protein is CSAQSSLGYPQETQYF. The CDR3 DNA sequence: TGCAGTGCCCAAAGTTCCCTAGGCTACCCCCAAGAGACCCAGTACTTC.

The chain combines TRBV12-3 or TRBV12-4 with TRBJ2-4, with D perhaps matching TRBD1 or TRBD2 (5 bases each). The V gene lost 6 bases and the J gene lost 2 bases, with 14 bases spanning the gap. The CDR3 length is 15 residues. The CDR3 region is CASRPMGPSKNIQYF. CDR3 coding DNA: TGTGCCAGCAGGCCTATGGGACCTTCCAAAAACATTCAGTACTTC.

The rearrangement uses TRBV29-1 and TRBJ1-1; D is unclear. CDR1 and CDR2 from the germline V gene are SQVTM and ANQGSEA. The CDR3 runs to 14 residues. V was cut by 4 bases and J by 4 bases, with 16 bases left in between. For the CDR3, the DNA is TGCAGCGTTGGGATCTCAAACCGGGGCACTGAAGCTTTCTTT. Its protein is CSVGISNRGTEAFF. Variable domain in full (rest from reference TRBV29-1 and TRBJ1-1): SAVISQKPSRDICQRGTSLTIQCQVDSQVTMMFWYRQQPGQSLTLIATANQGSEATYESGFVIDKFPISRPNLTFSTLTVSNMSPEDSSIYLCSVGISNRGTEAFFGQGTRLTVV.

This clonotype has a handful of counts. V is TRBV7-9 and J is TRBJ1-6, with 9 bases matching TRBD1. This CDR3 is built from 14 residues. J gave up 11 bases and V 3 bases, and 5 bases lay outside the gene matches. CDR1 and CDR2 from the germline V gene are SEHNR and FQNEAQ (reference sequence). CDR3 protein: CASSLGQGSAPLHF. In DNA form, the CDR3 reads TGTGCCAGCAGCTTGGGACAGGGAAGCGCACCCCTCCACTTT.

V gene TRBV20-1 combines with J gene TRBJ2-2; tentative D call: TRBD1 (6 bases). Germline lookup yields CDR1 DFQATT and CDR2 SNEGSKA (reference sequence). Trimming stripped 1 base from V and 1 base from J, with 7 bases between. This CDR3 is built from 14 residues. In DNA, the CDR3 is TGCAGTGCTAGAGGGACAGAGAACACCGGGGAGCTGTTTTTT. Its translation is CSARGTENTGELFF.

The chain couples TRBV27 to TRBJ2-1; D not resolved. The CDR3 consists of 15 residues. V shed 8 bases and J shed 1 base, with 15 bases lying between them. CDR1 and CDR2 (germline): MNHEY, SMNVEV (reference sequence). In nucleotides, the CDR3 is TGTGCCAGCGCAGAAGGTGGCAGTTCCTACAATGAGCAGTTCTTC. As protein: CASAEGGSSYNEQFF.